Listed here are 21 T cell receptor beta chains from one sample, sequenced in a study of cytomegalovirus exposure and HLA in healthy donors. Researchers ran the PCR with 60 Vbeta and 13 Jbeta primers. Repertoires were generated with immunoSEQ multiplex PCR, while TCRdb's copy carries only in-frame clones and drops some. The sample carries 100,000 to 150,000 clones, approximately 17% recorded once. Sequencing was carried out using PBMCs. The receptors stem from a female donor in good health and CMV-seropositive.

This clone was recorded a few times. This chain connects TRBV2 to TRBJ2-7; 15 positions match TRBD2. This CDR3 region has 15 residues. V lost 7 bases to trimming and J lost 8 bases; unmatched junction nucleotides: 9. Germline CDR1 SNHLY, CDR2 FYNNEI. CDR3 amino acids: CASKTGLAGGWKQYF. Here the CDR3 DNA reads TGTGCCAGCAAAACGGGACTAGCGGGAGGTTGGAAGCAGTACTTC.

The chain uses TRBV7-2 and TRBJ2-1, with D possibly TRBD2 on 6 matching bases. The germline CDR1 and CDR2 sequences are SGHTA and FQGNSA. The CDR3 spans 15 residues. Trimming removed 7 bases at V and 4 bases at J, with 17 bases between. The DNA of the CDR3 is TGTGCCAGCACCCAGCGGGCGGGCAGATACAATGAGCAGTTCTTC. Protein product: CASTQRAGRYNEQFF.

The CDR3 bases are TGTGCCAGCAGCTTCCGACAGGGGACGAACACTGAAGCTTTCTTT. The encoded protein is CASSFRQGTNTEAFF. The chain uses TRBV7-9 and TRBJ1-1; TRBD1 aligns across 8 bases. The CDR3 contains 15 residues. Germline V lookup: CDR1 SEHNR, CDR2 FQNEAQ (reference sequence). Unmatched junction bases numbered 4, after V lost 3 bases and J lost 1 base.

The V and J genes are TRBV5-6 and TRBJ1-1; 11 bases map to TRBD1. V shed 0 bases, J shed 2 bases, and the junction held 3 bases outside the gene matches. The CDR3 has 16 residues. Germline CDR1 and CDR2: SGHDT and YYEEEE. The CDR3 region has the DNA TGTGCCAGCAGCTTGGGGGACAGGGGGTTAAACACTGAAGCTTTCTTT. Encoded protein: CASSLGDRGLNTEAFF.

This clone was seen a handful of times. This chain uses TRBV28 with TRBJ1-5; no clear D gene. The germline V and J ends were trimmed by 7 bases and 7 bases, with 20 bases remaining between them. The CDR3 has 15 amino acids. The germline V gene has CDR1 MDHEN and CDR2 SYDVKM. The CDR3 region is CASTLNGGLRQPQHF. CDR3 DNA: TGTGCCAGCACTCTCAATGGAGGTCTGCGGCAGCCCCAGCATTTT.

The chain couples TRBV18 to TRBJ2-3; D possibly corresponds to TRBD1 (6 bases). The CDR3 runs to 16 residues. Germline loops: CDR1 KGHSH, CDR2 LQKENI. The ends were cut back, 0 bases at V and 0 bases at J, with 10 bases in the middle. CDR3 in amino acids: CASSPPDRRSTDTQYF. CDR3 nucleotide sequence: TGTGCCAGCTCACCACCGGACAGACGTAGCACAGATACGCAGTATTTT.

This clone has just a few counts. V gene TRBV2 combines with J gene TRBJ1-2, with TRBD1 as a possible D gene (5 bases). Germline CDR1 is SNHLY and CDR2 is FYNNEI. The CDR3 is made up of 14 amino acids. V lost 1 base and J 3 bases, leaving 9 bases between the germline ends. The CDR3 protein is CASSEGRAYYGYTF. The CDR3 DNA is TGTGCCAGCAGTGAAGGCAGGGCATACTATGGCTACACCTTC. Looking up the rest from reference TRBV2 and TRBJ1-2 gives the full variable domain: EPEVTQTPSHQVTQMGQEVILRCVPISNHLYFYWYRQILGQKVEFLVSFYNNEISEKSEIFDDQFSVERPDGSNFTLKIRSTKLEDSAMYFCASSEGRAYYGYTFGSGTRLTVV.

The rearrangement joins TRBV7-2 to TRBJ2-5; TRBD1 agrees at 7 bases. The end of the DNA aligns better with TRBJ2-7, so the J call may be wrong. The length of the CDR3 is 15 residues. Germline V lookup: CDR1 SGHTA, CDR2 FQGNSA. CDR3 DNA sequence: TGTGCCAGCAGCTTAGGAGCCGGGACAGCCTACGAGCAGTACTTC. It specifies CASSLGAGTAYEQYF.

The chain is built from TRBV19 and TRBJ1-1; D not certain. V dropped 5 bases and J dropped 1 base, with 11 bases sitting between them. Per the germline V gene, CDR1 is LNHDA and CDR2 is SQIVND (reference sequence). The CDR3 loop spans 14 amino acids. The CDR3 region is CASSAGVGNTEAFF. CDR3 in DNA: TGTGCCAGTAGTGCCGGGGTAGGGAACACTGAAGCTTTCTTT.

This clone was seen a handful of times. The V and J genes are TRBV19 and TRBJ2-7; 7 bases line up with TRBD1. The CDR3 spans 15 residues. V shed 3 bases and J 6 bases; nucleotides not matched to a gene: 11. Germline V gives CDR1 LNHDA, CDR2 SQIVND (reference sequence). The chain's CDR3 is CASSIVWDSISEQYF. The DNA for the CDR3 is TGTGCCAGTAGTATTGTCTGGGACAGTATCTCCGAGCAGTACTTC. The full variable domain, rest sourced from reference TRBV19 and TRBJ2-7, is DGGITQSPKYLFRKEGQNVTLSCEQNLNHDAMYWYRQDPGQGLRLIYYSQIVNDFQKGDIAEGYSVSREKKESFPLTVTSAQKNPTAFYLCASSIVWDSISEQYFGPGTRLTVT.

The chain carries TRBV18 and TRBJ1-1, with 7 nucleotides matching TRBD1. The CDR3 length is 13 residues. The V gene end was trimmed by 2 bases and the J gene end by 8 bases; junction bases not matched to a gene: 5. Germline assignment: CDR1 KGHSH and CDR2 LQKENI. The CDR3, as DNA: TGTGCCAGCTCACCAGGGGACAGCCCCGAAGCTTTCTTT. Residues: CASSPGDSPEAFF.

The chain combines TRBV29-1 with TRBJ2-1; 7 bases match TRBD1. V gave up 3 bases and J gave up 3 bases; unmatched junction bases: 5. The CDR3 is 14 amino acids. Germline V gene data show CDR1 as SQVTM and CDR2 as ANQGSEA. The CDR3 nucleotides read TGCAGCGTTGAGTCTGGACAGGACTACAATGAGCAGTTCTTC. As protein: CSVESGQDYNEQFF.

A few counts support this clone. V gene TRBV2 combines with J gene TRBJ2-7; possibly TRBD1 for D (6 bases). The ends were cut back, 3 bases at V and 3 bases at J, with 12 bases in the middle. Germline CDR1 reads SNHLY; CDR2 reads FYNNEI. The CDR3 runs 14 residues. CDR3 DNA sequence: TGTGCCAGCAGTGACTACAGGGCGGTCTACGAGCAGTACTTC. Translated, it gives CASSDYRAVYEQYF.

The CDR3 DNA is TGTGCCAGCAGCTTGAGACCGGGACTAGCGGGGGGTGTCGCGCAGTATTTT. Its protein is CASSLRPGLAGGVAQYF. The J gene is TRBJ2-3, the V gene TRBV7-8; 15 positions agree with TRBD2. J gave up 10 bases and V 3 bases, and 11 bases lay outside the gene matches. Germline-derived CDR1 and CDR2 are SGHVS and FQNEAQ. This CDR3 region has 17 residues.

V and J are TRBV4-1 and TRBJ1-2; D gene unclear. CDR1 and CDR2 from the germline V gene are MGHRA and YSYEKL. V was clipped by 0 bases and J by 1 base, with 3 bases between them. This CDR3 region has 13 residues. CDR3: CASSQDFNYGYTF. CDR3 bases: TGCGCCAGCAGCCAAGACTTTAACTATGGCTACACCTTC.

This clone was found a few times. This chain joins TRBV2 and TRBJ2-7, with D possibly TRBD1 on 6 matching bases. Trimming took 6 bases from V and 6 from J, leaving 15 bases between them. Germline-derived CDR1 and CDR2 are SNHLY and FYNNEI. The CDR3 totals 13 residues. CDR3 loop: CASSLGQQVEQYF. Here the CDR3 DNA reads TGTGCCAGCAGCCTTGGACAGCAGGTCGAGCAGTACTTC.

This clone appeared a few times. This chain connects TRBV7-2 to TRBJ1-2; 9 bases line up with TRBD1. The CDR3 is 15 amino acids. J was trimmed by 6 bases and V by 4 bases; bases with no gene match: 9. Germline-derived CDR1 and CDR2 are SGHTA and FQGNSA. CDR3 nucleotide sequence: TGTGCCAGCAGCTCGGACGGGACAGGGCGTCATGGCTACACCTTC. It codes for CASSSDGTGRHGYTF.

The rearrangement links TRBV30 to TRBJ2-2; a weak D match, TRBD1 (7 bases). CDR1 is GTSNPN, CDR2 SVGIG, per germline (reference sequence). The CDR3 length is 15 residues. The germline V and J ends were trimmed by 6 bases and 4 bases, with 18 bases remaining between them. The CDR3 here is CACNPRGAPTGELFF. In DNA, the CDR3 is TGTGCCTGTAACCCCAGGGGGGCGCCCACCGGGGAGCTGTTTTTT.

The rearrangement joins TRBV4-2 to TRBJ2-6, with TRBD1 identical over 8 bases. The CDR3 is made up of 18 amino acids. Unmatched junction bases numbered 7, after V lost 3 bases and J lost 0 bases. CDR1 is LGHNA, CDR2 YNFKEQ, per germline. The CDR3 spells CASSHSGTGSSGANVLTF. CDR3 coding DNA: TGTGCCAGCAGCCATTCTGGGACAGGTTCCTCTGGGGCCAACGTCCTGACTTTC.

V gene TRBV6-1 combines with J gene TRBJ2-7; TRBD2 matches at 7 bases. CDR1 is MNHNS and CDR2 is SASEGT in the germline V gene. V shed 8 bases, J shed 7 bases, and the junction held 14 bases outside the gene matches. The CDR3 is 14 residues long. This chain's CDR3 is CASLGMPSGLEQYF. In DNA, the CDR3 is TGTGCCAGCCTCGGCATGCCTAGCGGTTTGGAGCAGTACTTC.

The chain recombines TRBV4-1 with TRBJ1-5, with TRBD1 identical over 8 bases. Germline assignment: CDR1 MGHRA and CDR2 YSYEKL. The trim removed 0 bases at V and 13 bases at J, leaving 11 bases unmatched. This CDR3 has 15 amino acids. The CDR3 here is CASSQDFGDRPPQHF. Here the CDR3 DNA reads TGCGCCAGCAGCCAAGATTTCGGGGACAGGCCTCCTCAGCATTTT.